This record concerns one T cell receptor (beta chain) sequence. Its antigen is unknown. Per-base quality was not reported, and no clone a single base away is much larger than it. The CDR3 contains 12 residues, cysteine and phenylalanine counted. Of the read, only the CDR3 DNA is kept; its 36 bases are in frame from base 1. Reading the germline V gene (reference sequence) gives CDR1 GTSNPN and CDR2 SVGIG. V loses 5 bases of germline sequence and J loses 9 bases, and the interval between the two ends is 14 bases. Donors were a few dozen systemically healthy Caucasian individuals from Russia aged roughly 6 to 90 years. Each donor gave approximately 9.3 milliliters of peripheral blood, collected into EDTA-treated Vacutainer tubes. Ficoll-Paque density-gradient centrifugation was used to isolate PBMCs, with at least 6.5 million per sample. Trizol reagent was used to extract total RNA from PBMCs, with at least 6 micrograms per sample. For every donor, an aliquot of PBMCs went through flow cytometry to measure the percentages of naive CD45RAhigh/CD27high T cells.

The record originates from a study of blood T cells in healthy people across ages (dated by TCRdb to about 2015). About the study as a whole: Template switching captured roughly one uniquely barcoded TCR beta cDNA molecule per two T cells in model experiments. The study measured age-related changes in TCR beta repertoire diversity using deep sequencing normalized with unique cDNA molecular identifiers. To avoid experimental bias, donors of different ages were spread randomly across the sequencing lanes. The donors were split into four age groups: young (average 16 years), middle-aged (39), aged (over 55) and long-lived (roughly 80). Two additional independent replicas of 1 million unique cDNA reads from the same blood draw were analyzed for two donors (one aged 18 to 30 and one aged 80 or older).

Broader findings and caveats from the paper: The long-lived group showed more naive CD4+ T cells, fewer expanded clones and increased TCR diversity than the aged group, suggesting age selection. Estimates of total diversity based on one million sequenced T cells were considered lower bounds and underestimates. As age increased, observed TCR beta diversity per million T cells dropped in a roughly linear way, and a significant reduction was already evident by age around 41. A strong correlation was found between observed TCR beta diversity and the percentage of naive T cells measured by flow cytometry. Donor CMV infection status was unknown, potentially confounding age-related changes in expanded clonotypes. Bulk unsorted PBMC profiling prevented conclusive comparison of naive and antigen-experienced compartments.

The library was generated by 5' RACE. Data came from an Illumina HiSeq 2500. The second PCR ran for about 7 to 11 cycles and used a J-beta primer mix along with a sample-barcoded 5' primer. Each TCR beta cDNA molecule received a unique molecular identifier from a template-switch 5' adaptor carrying 12 random nucleotides. Each sample yielded at least 3 million CDR3-containing paired-end reads. First-strand cDNA synthesis was performed from all RNA using the Mint cDNA synthesis kit, with priming by a TRBC-specific oligonucleotide. All cDNA was treated with uracil-DNA glycosylase and then went through a first 18-cycle PCR with the universal primers M1SS and BC2_uni_R. The study's processing was this. For normalization, 1 million high-quality reads were randomly selected from each sample, with every read carrying a distinct molecular identifier. Instead of being binned into consensus sequences, reads with shared molecular identifiers were discarded. CDR3 identification, clonotype clustering and error correction used MiTCR with a Q25 quality threshold and the strictest error-elimination algorithm. Lower-bound total TCR beta diversity was estimated with a nonparametric unseen species model using Euler transformation. The public sequencing data were trimmed at Q25 with fastp and processed into clonotypes with MiXCR by TCRdb, which kept only in-frame beta chains. Rows are combined by CDR3 protein, so each entry shows the most common genes and DNA. In this record, the V and J calls reflect TCRdb's handling and not the investigators' own analysis. The sample records about 700,000 distinct CDR3 sequences, less than 40% of which are singletons. Of the sample, 15% to 19% falls within the top ten clones.

The sequenced sample consisted of blood. Recombination joined TRBV30 with TRBJ1-3; confidence is insufficient to name the D gene. This TCR was sampled from a woman of 80 years or more in good health. Donor details come from another sample of the same person, matched by shared clones. Read as DNA, the sequence is TGTGCCTGGGGCAATCCGGGATCCACCATATATTTT. This gives the protein CAWGNPGSTIYF.